This TCR beta chain was captured in a study of blood T cells in healthy people across ages. Trimming shortened V by 5 bases and J by 1 base, and 5 bases separated the two germline ends. The CDR3 runs to 12 residues. A J-beta primer mix and a sample-barcoded 5' primer were used in a second PCR of roughly 6 to 11 cycles. TCRdb processed the 5' RACE reads anew with MiXCR; each CDR3 protein has one entry. The profile covers hundreds of thousands of distinct CDR3 sequences, with 52% appearing a single time and less than 15% taken by the ten largest. This clonotype was seen ten or more times. This rearrangement joins TRBV12-3 or TRBV12-4 to TRBJ1-1, with no clear D. The source material was blood. The TCR sequence derives from a woman of 80 years or more in good health. CDR3 residues: CASSLGNTEAFF. The DNA of the CDR3 is TGTGCCAGCAGTCTCGGGAACACTGAAGCTTTCTTT.